The entry below describes one T cell receptor (beta chain). This entry is derived from a study of Tregs in tolerant kidney transplant recipients. CDR1 and CDR2 (germline): MGHDK, SYGVNS. J was trimmed by 4 bases and V by 8 bases; bases with no gene match: 5. This CDR3 has 13 amino acids. Thawed PBMCs were FACS-sorted into unstimulated CD4+CD25+CD127- regulatory T cells, CD4+CD25- non-regulatory cells, CD4 and CD8 cells. Sequenced by immunoSEQ multiplex PCR; TCRdb stores in-frame clones only, minus some. The data show tens of thousands of clones, with about 83% seen just once and approximately 4% held by the top ten.

The J gene is TRBJ2-7, the V gene TRBV25-1, with 10 bases that match TRBD2. Specimen: CD4+ T cells from blood. The clonotype was recovered from a human donor in good health. The CDR3: CASCLAGGYEQYF. The CDR3 DNA is TGTGCCAGCTGCTTAGCGGGGGGATACGAGCAGTACTTC.